The T cell receptor beta chain described here comes from a study of blood T cells in healthy people across ages (dated by TCRdb to between 2015 and 2016). Study-level background: In model experiments, template switching captured roughly one uniquely barcoded TCR beta cDNA molecule for every two T cells. The study measured age-related changes in TCR beta repertoire diversity using deep sequencing normalized with unique cDNA molecular identifiers. Donors were grouped into four age groups: young (average roughly 16 years), middle-aged (39), aged (around 66) and long-lived (about 82). To avoid experimental bias, donors of different ages were randomly spread across the sequencing lanes. The study analyzed two additional independent replicas of 1 million unique cDNA reads from the same blood draw for two donors, one aged 18 to 29 and one aged 80 or older. General study outcomes and caveats: Compared with the aged group, more naive CD4+ T cells, fewer expanded clones and increased TCR diversity were shown by the long-lived group, suggesting age selection. Because the CMV infection status of the donors was unknown, age-related changes in expanded clonotypes may potentially have been confounded. Estimates of total diversity based on one million sequenced T cells were regarded as lower bounds and as underestimates. The percentage of naive T cells measured by flow cytometry correlated strongly with observed TCR beta diversity. Observed TCR beta diversity per million T cells fell roughly linearly with age, and a significant reduction was already apparent by age around 36. Bulk unsorted PBMC profiling prevented conclusive comparison of naive and antigen-experienced compartments.

The library relied on 5' RACE. Sequencing was performed on an Illumina HiSeq 2500. A second 7 to 11 cycle PCR used a sample-barcoded 5' primer and a J-beta primer mix. A unique molecular identifier was introduced onto each TCR beta cDNA molecule by a template-switch 5' adaptor carrying 12 random nucleotides. Each sample yielded at least 2.5 million CDR3-containing paired-end reads. First-strand cDNA synthesis was performed from all RNA using the Mint cDNA synthesis kit, with priming by a TRBC-specific oligonucleotide. Following uracil-DNA glycosylase treatment, a first 18-cycle PCR with universal primers M1SS and BC2_uni_R was performed on all cDNA. The paper's processing steps were these. Each sample was normalized by randomly selecting 1 million high-quality reads, each carrying a distinct molecular identifier. Reads with shared molecular identifiers were discarded instead of being binned into consensus sequences. MiTCR, run with a Q25 quality threshold and the strictest error-elimination algorithm, handled CDR3 identification, clonotype clustering and error correction. A nonparametric unseen species model with Euler transformation was used to estimate a lower bound on total TCR beta diversity. TCRdb reran the public reads through fastp at Q25 and MiXCR, keeping productive beta chains. One record per CDR3 amino acid sequence lists the most common genes and DNA. TCRdb's processing, not the authors' own work, is the source of the V and J calls. For this sample the table gives fewer than 1,000,000 distinct CDR3 sequences, of which around half were detected only once. In total, the top ten clones hold around a sixth of the sample.

Relative to germline, V is missing 1 base and J is missing 4 bases, with 7 bases of the junction outside any gene match. Reading from cysteine to phenylalanine, the CDR3 counts 15 amino acids. Only the CDR3 region is kept as DNA, spanning 45 bases read in frame from base 1. CDR1 and CDR2 are read off the germline V gene (reference sequence) as SGHKS and YYEKEE. The table lists this clonotype with a few counts. This receptor's antigen is unknown. No base qualities exist here, and no much larger clone lies one base off it. Donors were 39 systemically healthy Caucasian individuals from Russia aged roughly 6 to 100 years. Around 10 milliliters of peripheral blood were collected from each donor into EDTA-treated Vacutainer tubes. Ficoll-Paque density-gradient centrifugation was used to isolate PBMCs, with at least 7 million per sample. Total RNA, at least 6 micrograms per sample, was extracted from PBMCs with Trizol reagent. For every donor, an aliquot of PBMCs went through flow cytometry to measure the percentages of naive CD45RAhigh/CD27high T cells.

The receptor was derived from an elderly man in good health. Rearrangement joined TRBV5-5 to TRBJ2-7; TRBD1 fits 8 bases in the junction. Specimen: blood. Here the CDR3 is given as CASSLSGQALYEQYF. The nucleotide sequence is given as TGTGCCAGCAGCTTGTCGGGACAGGCCCTGTACGAGCAGTACTTC.